This TCR beta chain comes out of a study of blood T cell repertoires in COVID-19. Assay used: immunoSEQ multiplex PCR; TCRdb lists only in-frame clones, some missing. The data show about 100,000 clones, about 86% seen once. Germline-derived CDR1 and CDR2 are SGDLS and YYNGEE. Unmatched junction bases numbered 18, after V lost 4 bases and J lost 0 bases. The CDR3 spans 19 residues. This sequence joins TRBV9 and TRBJ2-7, with 8 bases fitting TRBD2. The sequence came from a human donor in a cohort sampled during active COVID-19. The sequenced material came from peripheral blood. CDR3 amino acids: CASSSPRGLAGVSSYEQYF. CDR3 bases: TGTGCCAGCAGCTCCCCCCGGGGGCTAGCGGGCGTCAGCTCCTACGAGCAGTACTTC.